The source of this T cell receptor (beta chain) is a study of T cell responses to AZD1222 COVID-19 vaccine. The repertoire was sequenced with immunoSEQ multiplex PCR; TCRdb's copy has only in-frame clones and lacks some. The data contain 25,000 or so clones, 87% of them singletons. General study points: Baseline seropositivity occurred in only a handful of AZD1222 recipients. Females outnumbered males among donors, who were mostly white British; clonal diversity was possibly underestimated.

Germline CDR1 is SGHRS and CDR2 is YFSETQ. CDR3 length: 14 amino acids. V lost 1 base and J 2 bases, leaving 7 bases between the germline ends. Comments on this clone: Its specificity is not known. This may come from a read error, since a much larger clone is one base off. This specimen includes other DNA sequences encoding the same CDR3.

This clonotype was obtained from an adult who received the AZD1222 COVID-19 vaccine. The chain is built from TRBV5-1 and TRBJ1-3; D is uncertain. The sample in question was peripheral blood, obtained 28 days after the second AZD1222 dose. The CDR3 here is CASSLSGTGNTIYF. In nucleotides, the CDR3 is TGCGCCAGCAGCTTGTCTGGGACTGGAAACACCATATATTTT.